This entry lists 21 T cell receptor beta chains sequenced from one sample in a study. TCRdb processed the RT-PCR reads anew with MiXCR; each CDR3 protein has one entry. The sample lists hundreds of thousands of distinct CDR3 sequences; 13% to 15% were seen once. The sequencing sample was made of memory CD4+ T cells from blood. All receptors come from a female donor in good health, serving as a healthy control.

The chain carries TRBV20-1 and TRBJ1-6, with TRBD1 as a possible D gene (5 bases). Per germline, CDR1 DFQATT and CDR2 SNEGSKA (reference sequence). The germline V and J ends were trimmed by 3 bases and 7 bases, with 16 bases remaining between them. The CDR3 consists of 15 residues. The CDR3 loop reads CSASQGTDANSPLHF. The CDR3, as DNA: TGCAGTGCTAGCCAGGGAACCGACGCGAATTCACCCCTCCACTTT.

This clonotype occurred a few times. V is TRBV6-6 and J is TRBJ1-5, with 9 bases lining up with TRBD1. The CDR3 extends over 15 amino acids. The germline CDR1 and CDR2 sequences are MNHNY and SVGAGI (reference sequence). V gave up 2 bases and J gave up 5 bases; unmatched junction bases: 4. The CDR3 DNA is TGTGCCAGCAGTTACGGACAGGGGCGGGATCAGCCCCAGCATTTT. It translates to CASSYGQGRDQPQHF.

The chain carries TRBV9 and TRBJ1-6, with a tentative D call TRBD1 (6 bases). The CDR3 contains 15 residues. Germline assignment: CDR1 SGDLS and CDR2 YYNGEE. V lost 1 base and J lost 7, with 12 bases in between. The CDR3 coding sequence is TGTGCCAGCAGCGTATCCGGACAGCAGAATTCACCCCTCCACTTT. It is translated as CASSVSGQQNSPLHF.

This sequence joins TRBV20-1 and TRBJ2-5, with TRBD2 matching over 9 bases. CDR3 size: 14 residues. V gave up 1 base and J gave up 4 bases; unmatched junction bases: 4. CDR1 and CDR2 from the germline V gene are DFQATT and SNEGSKA (reference sequence). CDR3 loop: CSARVAGAGETQYF. CDR3 sequence (DNA): TGCAGTGCTAGAGTAGCGGGAGCAGGAGAGACCCAGTACTTC.

The chain has TRBV7-3 and TRBJ2-2; D unclear. The CDR3 contains 14 residues. Per germline, CDR1 SGHTA and CDR2 FQGTGA. Trimming took 4 bases from V and 3 from J, leaving 9 bases between them. CDR3 nucleotides: TGTGCCAGCAGCTCCGGTGTGTACACCGGGGAGCTGTTTTTT. It encodes CASSSGVYTGELFF.

The rearrangement joins TRBV5-5 to TRBJ1-2; D call uncertain. Trimming removed 2 bases at V and 6 bases at J, with 20 bases between. This CDR3 is 16 amino acids long. Germline V gives CDR1 SGHKS, CDR2 YYEKEE (reference sequence). Here the CDR3 DNA reads TGTGCCAGCAGCTTTATACGGACCCCCAACACTGATGGCTACACCTTC. Protein sequence: CASSFIRTPNTDGYTF.

The chain joins TRBV29-1 to TRBJ2-5, with 12 bases matching TRBD2. Germline CDR1 SQVTM, CDR2 ANQGSEA. J lost 2 bases, V lost 6 bases, and 4 bases had no gene match. This CDR3 comprises 14 residues. CDR3 residues: CSVPGTSGQETQYF. CDR3 nucleotide sequence: TGCAGCGTACCCGGGACTAGCGGGCAAGAGACCCAGTACTTC.

The table lists this clonotype with a few counts. The V call is TRBV18, the J call TRBJ2-3; unclear D gene. This CDR3 has 14 residues. The V end was cut by 2 bases, the J end by 1 base, with 7 bases between. Germline CDR1 and CDR2: KGHSH and LQKENI. CDR3 protein: CASSPDTRTDTQYF. The CDR3 DNA is TGTGCCAGCTCACCAGATACCCGCACAGATACGCAGTATTTT.

This clonotype was found once. The chain links TRBV5-8 to TRBJ2-6; no definite D call. Trimming shortened V by 4 bases and J by 4 bases, and 9 bases separated the two germline ends. The CDR3 has 14 amino acids. CDR1 is SGHTS and CDR2 is YDEGEE in the germline V gene. The CDR3 DNA sequence: TGTGCCAGCAGCAAGGTCTGGGGGGCCAACGTCCTGACTTTC. Translated, it gives CASSKVWGANVLTF.

Only a few counts were recorded for this clonotype. The genes are TRBV24-1 and TRBJ2-5; 10 positions agree with TRBD1. Germline V gene data show CDR1 as KGHDR and CDR2 as SFDVKD. V was clipped by 9 bases and J by 5 bases; unmatched bases: 8. The CDR3 extends over 14 amino acids. This CDR3 reads CATLPGQGLETQYF. The CDR3 DNA reads TGTGCCACCCTCCCGGGACAGGGGCTTGAGACCCAGTACTTC.

The CDR3 region has the DNA TGTGCCAGCAGCGTAGGTCTAGACAGGGAGACCCAGTACTTC. Translation: CASSVGLDRETQYF. The gene calls are TRBV9 and TRBJ2-5; a weak D match, TRBD1 (6 bases). From germline, CDR1 is SGDLS and CDR2 YYNGEE. The CDR3 contains 14 residues. Trimming removed 0 bases from V and 5 bases from J, with 11 bases in between.

In its sample, this clonotype was seen a few times. V usage is TRBV7-2 and J usage is TRBJ1-1; 9 nucleotides agree with TRBD1. This CDR3 has 15 residues. Trimming took 6 bases from V and 1 from J; bases not matched to a gene: 6. From germline, CDR1 is SGHTA and CDR2 FQGNSA. CDR3 DNA sequence: TGTGCCAGCAGACCTCGGACAGGGGCGAACACTGAAGCTTTCTTT. The encoded protein is CASRPRTGANTEAFF.

The rearrangement links TRBV9 to TRBJ1-1; D gene unclear. CDR3 length: 14 residues. Trimming took 0 bases from V and 0 from J, leaving 6 bases between them. Germline CDR1 SGDLS, CDR2 YYNGEE. The CDR3 coding sequence is TGTGCCAGCAGCGTAGATGCAGTGAACACTGAAGCTTTCTTT. Its protein is CASSVDAVNTEAFF.

This clonotype was picked up a small number of times. This chain connects TRBV4-2 to TRBJ1-6; D not certain. CDR1 and CDR2 (germline): LGHNA, YNFKEQ. V lost 4 bases and J lost 9, with 10 bases in between. This CDR3 region has 13 residues. This chain's CDR3 is CASSLGERSPLHF. CDR3 in DNA: TGTGCCAGCAGCCTTGGGGAGCGTTCACCCCTCCACTTT.

The table lists this clonotype with a few counts. This chain connects TRBV9 to TRBJ2-5; D ambiguous. CDR3 length equals 14 residues. V lost 4 bases to trimming and J lost 5 bases, with 15 bases between them. CDR1 is SGDLS and CDR2 is YYNGEE in the germline V gene. CDR3 nucleotide sequence: TGTGCCAGCAGCCCAAGCACCATCTTCGAGACCCAGTACTTC. As protein: CASSPSTIFETQYF. The complete variable domain, with remaining parts taken from reference TRBV9 and TRBJ2-5, reads DSGVTQTPKHLITATGQRVTLRCSPRSGDLSVYWYQQSLDQGLQFLIQYYNGEERAKGNILERFSAQQFPDLHSELNLSSLELGDSALYFCASSPSTIFETQYFGPGTRLLVL.

This clonotype was observed at least ten times. The gene calls are TRBV20-1 and TRBJ1-2, with 7 positions matching TRBD1. The CDR3 has 11 amino acids. The germline gives CDR1 DFQATT, CDR2 SNEGSKA (reference sequence). V lost 6 bases and J lost 6; bases outside the gene matches: 4. CDR3 in amino acids: CSAKQGNGYTF. The CDR3 coding sequence is TGCAGTGCCAAACAGGGGAATGGCTACACCTTC.

The chain has TRBV7-6 and TRBJ2-2; 10 positions match TRBD2. V shed 3 bases and J 7 bases; nucleotides not matched to a gene: 8. The V gene's germline CDR1 is SGHVS and CDR2 FNYEAQ. The CDR3 consists of 16 residues. The CDR3 here is CASSFEAGGRSGELFF. CDR3 nucleotides: TGTGCCAGCAGCTTCGAAGCGGGGGGGCGTAGCGGGGAGCTGTTTTTT.

This clonotype has a count of ten or more. The J gene is TRBJ1-2, the V gene TRBV10-3; TRBD1 might be the D (5 bases). CDR1 ENHRY and CDR2 SYGVKD come from the germline V gene. The CDR3 sequence is 12 residues long. V was clipped by 6 bases and J by 11 bases, with 16 bases between them. The CDR3 DNA reads TGTGCCATCAGCTCAGGGTCACACGGGTACACCTTC. Translated, it gives CAISSGSHGYTF.

The CDR3 loop is CAWSNPVLNTEAFF. The CDR3 nucleotides are TGTGCCTGGAGTAACCCCGTCCTGAACACTGAAGCTTTCTTT. The gene calls are TRBV30 and TRBJ1-1; no clear D. The V end was cut by 2 bases, the J end by 0 bases, with 10 bases between. The CDR3 length is 14 residues. From germline, CDR1 is GTSNPN and CDR2 SVGIG (reference sequence).

Many counts were recorded for this clonotype. The chain links TRBV20-1 to TRBJ2-2; D may correspond to TRBD1 or TRBD2 (5 bases each). This CDR3 spans 13 amino acids. Trimming stripped 6 bases from V and 7 bases from J, with 15 bases between. The germline gives CDR1 DFQATT, CDR2 SNEGSKA (reference sequence). The CDR3 loop reads CSASRGTDGELFF. The CDR3 coding sequence is TGCAGTGCCTCTCGGGGCACAGACGGGGAGCTGTTTTTT.

This clonotype was counted a few times. The genes are TRBV6-6 and TRBJ2-7; D may be TRBD1 or TRBD2 (5 bases each). CDR1 is MNHNY and CDR2 is SVGAGI in the germline V gene (reference sequence). This CDR3 is 13 amino acids long. V was pared by 4 bases and J by 9 bases, with 16 bases between. The CDR3 sequence is CASSLEGRSGQYF. The CDR3 region has the DNA TGTGCCAGCAGTTTAGAGGGACGATCGGGGCAGTACTTC.